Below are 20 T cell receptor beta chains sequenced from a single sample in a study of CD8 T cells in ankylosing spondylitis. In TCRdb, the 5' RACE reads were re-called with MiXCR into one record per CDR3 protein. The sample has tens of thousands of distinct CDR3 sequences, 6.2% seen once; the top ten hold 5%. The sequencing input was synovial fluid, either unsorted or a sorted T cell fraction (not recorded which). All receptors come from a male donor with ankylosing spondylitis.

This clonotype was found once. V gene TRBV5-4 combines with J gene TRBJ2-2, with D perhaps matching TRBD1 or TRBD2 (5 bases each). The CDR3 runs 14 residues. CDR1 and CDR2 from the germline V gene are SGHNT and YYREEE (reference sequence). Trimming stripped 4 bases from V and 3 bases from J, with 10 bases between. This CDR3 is CASSPGLYTGELFF. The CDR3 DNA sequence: TGTGCCAGCAGCCCGGGGCTGTACACCGGGGAGCTGTTTTTT.

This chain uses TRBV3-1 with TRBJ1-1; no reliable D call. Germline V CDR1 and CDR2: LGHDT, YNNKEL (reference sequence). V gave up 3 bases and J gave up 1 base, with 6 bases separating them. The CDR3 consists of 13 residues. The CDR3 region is CASSQFRNTEAFF. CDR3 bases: TGTGCCAGCAGCCAGTTCAGGAACACTGAAGCTTTCTTT.

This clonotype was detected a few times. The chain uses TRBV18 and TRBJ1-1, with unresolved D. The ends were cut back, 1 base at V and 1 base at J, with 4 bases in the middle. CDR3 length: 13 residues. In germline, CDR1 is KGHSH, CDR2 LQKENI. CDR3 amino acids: CASSPLANTEAFF. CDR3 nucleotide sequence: TGTGCCAGCTCACCACTGGCGAACACTGAAGCTTTCTTT.

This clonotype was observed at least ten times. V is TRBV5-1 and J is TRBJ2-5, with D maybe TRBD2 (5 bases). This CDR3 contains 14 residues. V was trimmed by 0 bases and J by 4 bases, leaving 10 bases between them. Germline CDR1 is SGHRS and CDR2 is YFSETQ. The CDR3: CASSLALGGETQYF. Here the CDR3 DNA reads TGCGCCAGCAGCTTGGCCTTAGGAGGAGAGACCCAGTACTTC.

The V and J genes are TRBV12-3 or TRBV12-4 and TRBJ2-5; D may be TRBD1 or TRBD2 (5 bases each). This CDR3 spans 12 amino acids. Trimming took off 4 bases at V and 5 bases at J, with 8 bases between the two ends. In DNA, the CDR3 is TGTGCCAGCAGTTGGGGACCGGAGACCCAGTACTTC. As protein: CASSWGPETQYF.

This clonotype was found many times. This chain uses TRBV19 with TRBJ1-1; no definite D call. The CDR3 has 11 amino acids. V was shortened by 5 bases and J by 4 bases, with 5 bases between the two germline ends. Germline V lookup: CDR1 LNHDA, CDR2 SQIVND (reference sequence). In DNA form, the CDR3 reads TGTGCCAGTAGTGGGTTCACTGAAGCTTTCTTT. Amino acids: CASSGFTEAFF.

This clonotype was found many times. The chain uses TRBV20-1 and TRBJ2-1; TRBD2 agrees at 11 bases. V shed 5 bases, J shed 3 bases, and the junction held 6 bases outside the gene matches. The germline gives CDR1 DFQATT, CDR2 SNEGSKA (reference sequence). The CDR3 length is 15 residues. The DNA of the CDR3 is TGCAGTGCTGAAAGCGGGACTAGCGGCTACAATGAGCAGTTCTTC. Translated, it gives CSAESGTSGYNEQFF.

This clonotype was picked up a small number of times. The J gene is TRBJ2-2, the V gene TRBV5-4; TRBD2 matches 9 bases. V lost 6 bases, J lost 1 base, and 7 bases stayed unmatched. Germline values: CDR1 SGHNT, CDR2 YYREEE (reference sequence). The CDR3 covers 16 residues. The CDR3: CASNPQTSGNTGELFF. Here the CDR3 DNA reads TGTGCCAGCAACCCCCAGACTAGCGGGAACACCGGGGAGCTGTTTTTT.

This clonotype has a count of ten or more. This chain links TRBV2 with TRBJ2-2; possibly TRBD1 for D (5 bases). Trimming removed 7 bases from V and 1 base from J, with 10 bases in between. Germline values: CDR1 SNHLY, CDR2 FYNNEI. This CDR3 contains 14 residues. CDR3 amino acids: CASTQGRNTGELFF. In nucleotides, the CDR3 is TGTGCCAGCACTCAGGGTCGGAACACCGGGGAGCTGTTTTTT.

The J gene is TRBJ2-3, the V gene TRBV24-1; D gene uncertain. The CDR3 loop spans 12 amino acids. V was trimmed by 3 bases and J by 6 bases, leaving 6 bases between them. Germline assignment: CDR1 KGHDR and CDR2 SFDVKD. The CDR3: CATSDHWDTQYF. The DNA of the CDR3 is TGTGCCACCAGTGATCATTGGGATACGCAGTATTTT.

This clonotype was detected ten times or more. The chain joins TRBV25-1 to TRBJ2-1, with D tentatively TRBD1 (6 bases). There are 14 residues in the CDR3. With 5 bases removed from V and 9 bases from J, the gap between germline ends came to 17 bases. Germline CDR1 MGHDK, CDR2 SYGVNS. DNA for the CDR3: TGTGCCAGCAGTATCCACAGGGAATTAGGTGAGCAGTTCTTC. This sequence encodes CASSIHRELGEQFF.

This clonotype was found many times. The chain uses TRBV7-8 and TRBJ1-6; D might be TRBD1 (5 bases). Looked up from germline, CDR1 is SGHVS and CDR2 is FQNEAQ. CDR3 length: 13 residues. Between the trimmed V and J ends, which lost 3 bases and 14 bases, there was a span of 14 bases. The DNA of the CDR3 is TGTGCCAGCAGCTTCAGTAGGGGTTCTACCCTCCACTTT. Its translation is CASSFSRGSTLHF.

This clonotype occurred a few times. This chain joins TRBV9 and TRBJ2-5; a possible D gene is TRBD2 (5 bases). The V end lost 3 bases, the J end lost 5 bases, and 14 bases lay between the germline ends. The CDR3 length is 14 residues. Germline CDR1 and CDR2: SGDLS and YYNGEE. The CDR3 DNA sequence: TGTGCCAGCAGCGCCTCTCGTGGGGAGGAGACCCAGTACTTC. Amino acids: CASSASRGEETQYF.

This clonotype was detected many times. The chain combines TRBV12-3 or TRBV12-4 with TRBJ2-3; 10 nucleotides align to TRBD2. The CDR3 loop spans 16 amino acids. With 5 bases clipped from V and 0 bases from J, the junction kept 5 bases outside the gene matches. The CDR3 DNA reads TGTGCCAGCAGTCCGGGACTAGCGCCTAGCACAGATACGCAGTATTTT. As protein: CASSPGLAPSTDTQYF.

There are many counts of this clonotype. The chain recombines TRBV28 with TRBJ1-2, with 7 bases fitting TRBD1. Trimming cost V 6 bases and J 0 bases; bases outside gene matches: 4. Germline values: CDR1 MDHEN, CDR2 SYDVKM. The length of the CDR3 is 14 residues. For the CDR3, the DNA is TGTGCCAGCAGAAACAGGGGACCTAACTATGGCTACACCTTC. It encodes CASRNRGPNYGYTF.

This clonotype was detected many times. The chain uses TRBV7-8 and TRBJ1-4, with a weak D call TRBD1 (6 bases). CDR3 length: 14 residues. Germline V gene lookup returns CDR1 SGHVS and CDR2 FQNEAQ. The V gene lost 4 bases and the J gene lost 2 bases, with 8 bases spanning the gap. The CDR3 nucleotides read TGTGCCAGCAGCTGGACAGTTACTAATGAAAAACTGTTTTTT. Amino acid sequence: CASSWTVTNEKLFF.

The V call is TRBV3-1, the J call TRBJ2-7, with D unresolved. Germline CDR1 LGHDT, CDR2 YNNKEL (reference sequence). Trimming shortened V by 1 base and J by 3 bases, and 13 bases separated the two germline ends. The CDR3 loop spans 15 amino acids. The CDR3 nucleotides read TGTGCCAGCAGCCAAGGACGGGTCTTGGACTACGAGCAGTACTTC. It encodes CASSQGRVLDYEQYF.

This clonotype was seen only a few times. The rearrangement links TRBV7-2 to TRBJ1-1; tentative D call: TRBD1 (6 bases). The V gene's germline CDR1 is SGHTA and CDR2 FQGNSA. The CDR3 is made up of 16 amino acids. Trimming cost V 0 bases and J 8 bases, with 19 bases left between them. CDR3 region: CASSLAPGGTQREAFF. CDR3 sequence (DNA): TGTGCCAGCAGCTTAGCCCCCGGAGGGACACAGAGGGAAGCTTTCTTT.

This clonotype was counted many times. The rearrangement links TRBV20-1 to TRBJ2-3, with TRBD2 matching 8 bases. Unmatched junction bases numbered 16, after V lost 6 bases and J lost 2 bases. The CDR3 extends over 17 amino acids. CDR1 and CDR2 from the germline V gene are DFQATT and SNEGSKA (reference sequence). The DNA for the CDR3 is TGCAGTGCCCTCAGCGGGAGTGGGAGAGGGGACACAGATACGCAGTATTTT. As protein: CSALSGSGRGDTDTQYF.

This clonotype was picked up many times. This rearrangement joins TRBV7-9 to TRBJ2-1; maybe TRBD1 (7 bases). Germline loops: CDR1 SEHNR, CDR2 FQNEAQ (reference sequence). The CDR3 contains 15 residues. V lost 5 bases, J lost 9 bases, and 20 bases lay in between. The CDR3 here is CASSPPGQRAGEQFF. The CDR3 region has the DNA TGTGCCAGCAGCCCCCCGGGACAGCGGGCGGGTGAGCAGTTCTTC.